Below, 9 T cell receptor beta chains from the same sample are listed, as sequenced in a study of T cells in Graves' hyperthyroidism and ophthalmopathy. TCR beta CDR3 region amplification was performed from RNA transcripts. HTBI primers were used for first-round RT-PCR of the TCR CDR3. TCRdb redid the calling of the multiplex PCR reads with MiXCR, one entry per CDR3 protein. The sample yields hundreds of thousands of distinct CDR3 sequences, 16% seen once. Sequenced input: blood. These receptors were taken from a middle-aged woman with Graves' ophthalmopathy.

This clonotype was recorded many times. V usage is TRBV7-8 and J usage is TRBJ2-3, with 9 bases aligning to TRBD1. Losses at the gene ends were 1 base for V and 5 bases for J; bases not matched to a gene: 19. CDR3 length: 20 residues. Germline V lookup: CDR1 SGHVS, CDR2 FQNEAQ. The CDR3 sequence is CASSLVSGQGRGSGIDTQYF. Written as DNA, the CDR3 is TGTGCCAGCAGCTTAGTTTCGGGACAGGGAAGGGGGAGCGGGATAGATACGCAGTATTTT. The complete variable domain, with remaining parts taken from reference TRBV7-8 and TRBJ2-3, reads GAGVSQSPRYKVAKRGQDVALRCDPISGHVSLFWYQQALGQGPEFLTYFQNEAQLDKSGLPSDRFFAERPEGSVSTLKIQRTQQEDSAVYLCASSLVSGQGRGSGIDTQYFGPGTRLTVL.

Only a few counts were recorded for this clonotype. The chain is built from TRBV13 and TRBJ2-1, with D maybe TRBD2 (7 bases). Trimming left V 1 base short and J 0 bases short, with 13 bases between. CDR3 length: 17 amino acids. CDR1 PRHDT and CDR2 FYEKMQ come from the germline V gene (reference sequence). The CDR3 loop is CASSLDWGGRSYNEQFF. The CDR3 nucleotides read TGTGCCAGCAGCTTAGATTGGGGGGGGCGCTCCTACAATGAGCAGTTCTTC.

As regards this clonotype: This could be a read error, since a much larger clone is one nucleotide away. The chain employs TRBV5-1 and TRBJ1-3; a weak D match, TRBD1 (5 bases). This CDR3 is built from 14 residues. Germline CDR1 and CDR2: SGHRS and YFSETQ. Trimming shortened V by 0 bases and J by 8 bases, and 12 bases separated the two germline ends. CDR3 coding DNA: TGCGCCAGCAGCTTGGTAGGGGATGAAGACACCATATATTTT. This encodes CASSLVGDEDTIYF.

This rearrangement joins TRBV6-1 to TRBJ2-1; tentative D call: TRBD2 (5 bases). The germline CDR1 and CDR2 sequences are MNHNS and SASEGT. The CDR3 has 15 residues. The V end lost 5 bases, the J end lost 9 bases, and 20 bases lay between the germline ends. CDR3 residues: CASSSYGMSLREQFF. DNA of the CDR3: TGTGCCAGCAGTTCCTACGGGATGAGTCTGCGTGAGCAGTTCTTC.

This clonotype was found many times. The chain's CDR3 is CASRGGVGSGANVLTF. The DNA of the CDR3 is TGTGCCAGCAGGGGGGGAGTAGGCTCTGGGGCCAACGTCCTGACTTTC. The J gene is TRBJ2-6, the V gene TRBV2, with TRBD2 as a possible D gene (6 bases). V shed 6 bases and J shed 0 bases, with 12 bases lying between them. This CDR3 spans 16 amino acids. Per the germline V gene, CDR1 is SNHLY and CDR2 is FYNNEI.

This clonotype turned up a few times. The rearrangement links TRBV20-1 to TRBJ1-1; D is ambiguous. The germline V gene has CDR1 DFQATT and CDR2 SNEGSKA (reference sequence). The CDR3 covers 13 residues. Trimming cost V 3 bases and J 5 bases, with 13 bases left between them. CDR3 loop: CSARNAGGTEAFF. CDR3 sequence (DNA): TGCAGTGCTAGGAATGCTGGAGGGACTGAAGCTTTCTTT.

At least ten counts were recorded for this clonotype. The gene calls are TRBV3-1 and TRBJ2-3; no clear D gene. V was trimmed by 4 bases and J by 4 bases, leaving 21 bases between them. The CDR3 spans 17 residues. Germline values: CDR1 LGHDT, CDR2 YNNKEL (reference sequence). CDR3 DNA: TGTGCCAGCAGCCGCACCGAAATTAGAGTTGGGGCAGATACGCAGTATTTT. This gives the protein CASSRTEIRVGADTQYF.

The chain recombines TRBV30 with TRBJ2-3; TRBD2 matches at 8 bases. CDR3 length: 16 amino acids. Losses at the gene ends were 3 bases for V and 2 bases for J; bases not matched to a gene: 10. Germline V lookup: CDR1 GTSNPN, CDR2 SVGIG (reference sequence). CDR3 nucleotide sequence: TGTGCCTGGAGCCCGCCCGGCGGGGGGACCACAGATACGCAGTATTTT. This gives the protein CAWSPPGGGTTDTQYF. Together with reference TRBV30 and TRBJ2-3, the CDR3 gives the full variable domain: SQTIHQWPATLVQPVGSPLSLECTVEGTSNPNLYWYRQAAGRGLQLLFYSVGIGQISSEVPQNLSASRPQDRQFILSSKKLLLSDSGFYLCAWSPPGGGTTDTQYFGPGTRLTVL.

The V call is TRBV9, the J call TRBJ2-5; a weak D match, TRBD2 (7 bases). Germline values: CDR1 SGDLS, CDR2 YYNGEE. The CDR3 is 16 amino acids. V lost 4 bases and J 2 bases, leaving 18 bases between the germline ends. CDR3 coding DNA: TGTGCCAGCAGCCTCAGAGGGGGGGCTGGTCAAGAGACCCAGTACTTC. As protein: CASSLRGGAGQETQYF.